Listed here are 2 T cell receptor beta chains from one sample, sequenced in a study of T cells after yellow fever vaccination. Via MiXCR, TCRdb re-called the 5' RACE reads, giving one row per CDR3 protein. The table lists 450,000 to 600,000 distinct CDR3 sequences, about 13% of them singletons, with about an eighth in the top ten. Sequenced material: PBMCs, taken on the day of the yellow fever booster vaccination. The receptors were gathered from a man aged 25 to 40 who received the YFV17D yellow fever vaccine.

The chain couples TRBV5-1 to TRBJ2-5; a possible D gene is TRBD2 (5 bases). Deletions cut 1 base from V and 2 bases from J, with 9 bases between. The CDR3 covers 14 residues. Germline V lookup: CDR1 SGHRS, CDR2 YFSETQ. CDR3 sequence reads: CASSLQRIQETQYF. CDR3 bases: TGCGCCAGCAGCTTGCAGCGGATACAAGAGACCCAGTACTTC.

This clonotype was seen more than once but under ten times. The CDR3 is CASSYSVGSPGQYF. The CDR3 bases are TGTGCCAGCAGTTACTCTGTTGGCTCTCCCGGGCAGTACTTC. The chain has TRBV6-5 and TRBJ2-7, with no clear D. The length of the CDR3 is 14 residues. V lost 0 bases and J 9 bases, leaving 15 bases between the germline ends. Germline V gene lookup returns CDR1 MNHEY and CDR2 SVGAGI.